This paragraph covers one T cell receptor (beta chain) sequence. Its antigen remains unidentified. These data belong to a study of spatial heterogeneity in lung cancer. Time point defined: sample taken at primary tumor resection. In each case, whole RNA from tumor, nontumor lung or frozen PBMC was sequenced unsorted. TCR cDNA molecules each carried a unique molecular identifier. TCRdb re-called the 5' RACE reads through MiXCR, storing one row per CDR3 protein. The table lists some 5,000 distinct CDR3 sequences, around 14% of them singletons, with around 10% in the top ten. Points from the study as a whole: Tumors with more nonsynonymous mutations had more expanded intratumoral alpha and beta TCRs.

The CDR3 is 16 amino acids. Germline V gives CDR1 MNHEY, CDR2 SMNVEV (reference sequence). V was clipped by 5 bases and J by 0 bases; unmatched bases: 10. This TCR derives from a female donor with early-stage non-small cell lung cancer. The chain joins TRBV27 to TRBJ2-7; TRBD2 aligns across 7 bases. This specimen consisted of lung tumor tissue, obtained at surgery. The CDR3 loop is CASSPTGAGSSYEQYF. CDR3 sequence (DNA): TGTGCCAGCAGTCCGACTGGAGCGGGGAGCTCCTACGAGCAGTACTTC.